This T cell receptor beta chain stems from a study of shared clonotypes between healthy human individuals. A CD45RA+ naive subset and a CD45RA-negative memory subset were split from CD4+ cells. Sequenced by immunoSEQ multiplex PCR; TCRdb stores in-frame clones only, minus some. In the table there are some 2.3 million clones, over 90% of which are singletons. The CDR3 consists of 19 residues. Germline lookup yields CDR1 GTSNPN and CDR2 SVGIG (reference sequence). The J segment lost 4 bases and the V segment lost 3 bases, leaving 11 bases of the junction unmatched. The sequenced sample was naive CD4+ T cells from PBMCs. The subset is: CD45RA+ positively selected. The TCR originated in a man aged 18 to 29 in good health. Some clones in this sample may be carry-over from other donors' samples. J is TRBJ2-2 and V is TRBV30; 16 bases match TRBD2. The CDR3 loop reads CAWRPPGLAGGEGTGELFF. The CDR3 coding sequence is TGTGCCTGGAGACCGCCGGGACTAGCGGGAGGGGAAGGCACCGGGGAGCTGTTTTTT.